This T cell receptor (beta chain) was found in a study of T-cell memory formation after mild COVID-19 (dated by TCRdb to the early 2020s). Some background on the complete study: Most TCR sequence clusters were specific to one of the two donors. In a couple of donors, T-cell clones that expanded and contracted after mild COVID-19 were followed by sequencing TCRalpha and TCRbeta repertoires longitudinally. The cohort was made up of two young adult volunteers, one female and one male, who were previously healthy. The full study reports these points: Some responding clones were detected in pre-infection memory, which suggested that pre-existing cross-reactive memory T cells had joined the SARS-CoV-2 response. Contracting CD4+ clones turned up mainly in the CM and EM memory subsets, whereas EMRA was where CD8+ clones were enriched. Whether the second-wave clones peaking on day 37 were SARS-CoV-2 specific was not confirmed. Clones contracting from day 15 to 85 had balanced CD4/CD8 phenotypes, while a second wave expanding from day 15 to 37 was biased towards CD4+. Only two mild cases were covered in the study, and larger cohorts including severe cases with pre-infection samples were considered necessary.

The listed sequencing device is Illumina NovaSeq 6000. TCRalpha and TCRbeta cDNA libraries were constructed by 5'RACE with constant-segment primers, with sample barcodes and unique molecular identifiers being introduced. RNA was extracted from every sample with Trizol reagent. The libraries were amplified in two PCR steps, and the second step added a second sample barcode and Illumina TruSeq adapters. Libraries were sequenced on an Illumina NovaSeq with 2 x 150 bp paired-end reads. In the original analysis: Demultiplexing of reads and collapsing into UMI-guided consensus sequences were performed with migec v1.2.7. Using mixcr v2.1.11, the UMI consensuses were aligned to TRA and TRB V and J templates and assembled into clonotypes. A clonotype was counted as expanded or contracted only if both edgeR and NoisET called the change significant, with noise models trained on biological replicates. For edgeR calls, the thresholds were a false discovery rate-adjusted p below 0.01 and a log2 fold-change of 1. PCA with hierarchical clustering of max-normalized trajectories of the 1000 most abundant clonotypes was used as exploratory dynamics analysis. The CD4 or CD8 phenotype of responding clones was assigned using the separately sequenced CD4+ and CD8+ repertoires. The public reads were run again by TCRdb, first through fastp at Q25 and then through MiXCR, and only productive beta chains were kept. Each entry merges the rows of one CDR3 protein and shows their most common DNA and genes. Here the V and J calls rest on TCRdb's processing, not on the authors' analysis. Across this sample there are approximately 290,000 distinct CDR3 sequences, with about 16% seen only once. The top ten clonotypes cover 22% of the sample.

Ficoll-Paque density gradient centrifugation was used to isolate PBMCs. As to this clonotype: The antigen it binds to is not known. It has no much larger one-base neighbor in the sample; base qualities were not kept.

The germline ends are 14 bases apart after V is trimmed by 1 base and J by 10 bases. The CDR3 holds 15 amino acids from the cysteine to the phenylalanine. Kept here is only the CDR3 DNA, which spans 45 bases and is read in frame from base 1. CDR1 and CDR2 were assigned from the germline V gene as SGHTA and FQGTGA. Sequenced sample: PBMCs or a T cell subset sorted from them (not recorded which). The receptor chain draws on TRBV7-3 and TRBJ1-6, and possibly TRBD1, on 5 matching bases. This receptor was obtained from a man between 18 and 29 years old who had mild COVID-19 (a few samples of this study predate the infection). The sample titles of this study are shuffled in the database, so cell type and time point are left out; the donor was told from shared clones. The nucleotide sequence reads as follows: TGTGCCAGCAGCTTAAGGGGCAGGGTAGGATCACCCCTCCACTTT. It encodes CASSLRGRVGSPLHF.